This TCR beta chain appears in the sequencing data of a study of beta chain features in type 1 diabetes. V lost 4 bases to trimming and J lost 3 bases; unmatched junction nucleotides: 5. Germline lookup yields CDR1 PRHDT and CDR2 FYEKMQ (reference sequence). This CDR3 has 16 residues. The study reverse transcribed the entire isolated RNA, so it sequenced expressed TCRB transcripts. Clones were read by immunoSEQ multiplex PCR, and TCRdb kept only the in-frame ones, dropping some. The repertoire holds roughly 150,000 clones, with approximately 8.1% as singletons. This clone showed up just a few times. The sequence was collected from a man younger than 30 in good health. This chain uses TRBV13 with TRBJ2-1; the match to TRBD2 covers 11 bases. Sequenced input: central memory CD4+ T cells from blood. The CDR3 loop is CASSYTSGGYYNEQFF. In DNA form, the CDR3 reads TGTGCCAGCAGCTACACTAGCGGGGGATACTACAATGAGCAGTTCTTC.